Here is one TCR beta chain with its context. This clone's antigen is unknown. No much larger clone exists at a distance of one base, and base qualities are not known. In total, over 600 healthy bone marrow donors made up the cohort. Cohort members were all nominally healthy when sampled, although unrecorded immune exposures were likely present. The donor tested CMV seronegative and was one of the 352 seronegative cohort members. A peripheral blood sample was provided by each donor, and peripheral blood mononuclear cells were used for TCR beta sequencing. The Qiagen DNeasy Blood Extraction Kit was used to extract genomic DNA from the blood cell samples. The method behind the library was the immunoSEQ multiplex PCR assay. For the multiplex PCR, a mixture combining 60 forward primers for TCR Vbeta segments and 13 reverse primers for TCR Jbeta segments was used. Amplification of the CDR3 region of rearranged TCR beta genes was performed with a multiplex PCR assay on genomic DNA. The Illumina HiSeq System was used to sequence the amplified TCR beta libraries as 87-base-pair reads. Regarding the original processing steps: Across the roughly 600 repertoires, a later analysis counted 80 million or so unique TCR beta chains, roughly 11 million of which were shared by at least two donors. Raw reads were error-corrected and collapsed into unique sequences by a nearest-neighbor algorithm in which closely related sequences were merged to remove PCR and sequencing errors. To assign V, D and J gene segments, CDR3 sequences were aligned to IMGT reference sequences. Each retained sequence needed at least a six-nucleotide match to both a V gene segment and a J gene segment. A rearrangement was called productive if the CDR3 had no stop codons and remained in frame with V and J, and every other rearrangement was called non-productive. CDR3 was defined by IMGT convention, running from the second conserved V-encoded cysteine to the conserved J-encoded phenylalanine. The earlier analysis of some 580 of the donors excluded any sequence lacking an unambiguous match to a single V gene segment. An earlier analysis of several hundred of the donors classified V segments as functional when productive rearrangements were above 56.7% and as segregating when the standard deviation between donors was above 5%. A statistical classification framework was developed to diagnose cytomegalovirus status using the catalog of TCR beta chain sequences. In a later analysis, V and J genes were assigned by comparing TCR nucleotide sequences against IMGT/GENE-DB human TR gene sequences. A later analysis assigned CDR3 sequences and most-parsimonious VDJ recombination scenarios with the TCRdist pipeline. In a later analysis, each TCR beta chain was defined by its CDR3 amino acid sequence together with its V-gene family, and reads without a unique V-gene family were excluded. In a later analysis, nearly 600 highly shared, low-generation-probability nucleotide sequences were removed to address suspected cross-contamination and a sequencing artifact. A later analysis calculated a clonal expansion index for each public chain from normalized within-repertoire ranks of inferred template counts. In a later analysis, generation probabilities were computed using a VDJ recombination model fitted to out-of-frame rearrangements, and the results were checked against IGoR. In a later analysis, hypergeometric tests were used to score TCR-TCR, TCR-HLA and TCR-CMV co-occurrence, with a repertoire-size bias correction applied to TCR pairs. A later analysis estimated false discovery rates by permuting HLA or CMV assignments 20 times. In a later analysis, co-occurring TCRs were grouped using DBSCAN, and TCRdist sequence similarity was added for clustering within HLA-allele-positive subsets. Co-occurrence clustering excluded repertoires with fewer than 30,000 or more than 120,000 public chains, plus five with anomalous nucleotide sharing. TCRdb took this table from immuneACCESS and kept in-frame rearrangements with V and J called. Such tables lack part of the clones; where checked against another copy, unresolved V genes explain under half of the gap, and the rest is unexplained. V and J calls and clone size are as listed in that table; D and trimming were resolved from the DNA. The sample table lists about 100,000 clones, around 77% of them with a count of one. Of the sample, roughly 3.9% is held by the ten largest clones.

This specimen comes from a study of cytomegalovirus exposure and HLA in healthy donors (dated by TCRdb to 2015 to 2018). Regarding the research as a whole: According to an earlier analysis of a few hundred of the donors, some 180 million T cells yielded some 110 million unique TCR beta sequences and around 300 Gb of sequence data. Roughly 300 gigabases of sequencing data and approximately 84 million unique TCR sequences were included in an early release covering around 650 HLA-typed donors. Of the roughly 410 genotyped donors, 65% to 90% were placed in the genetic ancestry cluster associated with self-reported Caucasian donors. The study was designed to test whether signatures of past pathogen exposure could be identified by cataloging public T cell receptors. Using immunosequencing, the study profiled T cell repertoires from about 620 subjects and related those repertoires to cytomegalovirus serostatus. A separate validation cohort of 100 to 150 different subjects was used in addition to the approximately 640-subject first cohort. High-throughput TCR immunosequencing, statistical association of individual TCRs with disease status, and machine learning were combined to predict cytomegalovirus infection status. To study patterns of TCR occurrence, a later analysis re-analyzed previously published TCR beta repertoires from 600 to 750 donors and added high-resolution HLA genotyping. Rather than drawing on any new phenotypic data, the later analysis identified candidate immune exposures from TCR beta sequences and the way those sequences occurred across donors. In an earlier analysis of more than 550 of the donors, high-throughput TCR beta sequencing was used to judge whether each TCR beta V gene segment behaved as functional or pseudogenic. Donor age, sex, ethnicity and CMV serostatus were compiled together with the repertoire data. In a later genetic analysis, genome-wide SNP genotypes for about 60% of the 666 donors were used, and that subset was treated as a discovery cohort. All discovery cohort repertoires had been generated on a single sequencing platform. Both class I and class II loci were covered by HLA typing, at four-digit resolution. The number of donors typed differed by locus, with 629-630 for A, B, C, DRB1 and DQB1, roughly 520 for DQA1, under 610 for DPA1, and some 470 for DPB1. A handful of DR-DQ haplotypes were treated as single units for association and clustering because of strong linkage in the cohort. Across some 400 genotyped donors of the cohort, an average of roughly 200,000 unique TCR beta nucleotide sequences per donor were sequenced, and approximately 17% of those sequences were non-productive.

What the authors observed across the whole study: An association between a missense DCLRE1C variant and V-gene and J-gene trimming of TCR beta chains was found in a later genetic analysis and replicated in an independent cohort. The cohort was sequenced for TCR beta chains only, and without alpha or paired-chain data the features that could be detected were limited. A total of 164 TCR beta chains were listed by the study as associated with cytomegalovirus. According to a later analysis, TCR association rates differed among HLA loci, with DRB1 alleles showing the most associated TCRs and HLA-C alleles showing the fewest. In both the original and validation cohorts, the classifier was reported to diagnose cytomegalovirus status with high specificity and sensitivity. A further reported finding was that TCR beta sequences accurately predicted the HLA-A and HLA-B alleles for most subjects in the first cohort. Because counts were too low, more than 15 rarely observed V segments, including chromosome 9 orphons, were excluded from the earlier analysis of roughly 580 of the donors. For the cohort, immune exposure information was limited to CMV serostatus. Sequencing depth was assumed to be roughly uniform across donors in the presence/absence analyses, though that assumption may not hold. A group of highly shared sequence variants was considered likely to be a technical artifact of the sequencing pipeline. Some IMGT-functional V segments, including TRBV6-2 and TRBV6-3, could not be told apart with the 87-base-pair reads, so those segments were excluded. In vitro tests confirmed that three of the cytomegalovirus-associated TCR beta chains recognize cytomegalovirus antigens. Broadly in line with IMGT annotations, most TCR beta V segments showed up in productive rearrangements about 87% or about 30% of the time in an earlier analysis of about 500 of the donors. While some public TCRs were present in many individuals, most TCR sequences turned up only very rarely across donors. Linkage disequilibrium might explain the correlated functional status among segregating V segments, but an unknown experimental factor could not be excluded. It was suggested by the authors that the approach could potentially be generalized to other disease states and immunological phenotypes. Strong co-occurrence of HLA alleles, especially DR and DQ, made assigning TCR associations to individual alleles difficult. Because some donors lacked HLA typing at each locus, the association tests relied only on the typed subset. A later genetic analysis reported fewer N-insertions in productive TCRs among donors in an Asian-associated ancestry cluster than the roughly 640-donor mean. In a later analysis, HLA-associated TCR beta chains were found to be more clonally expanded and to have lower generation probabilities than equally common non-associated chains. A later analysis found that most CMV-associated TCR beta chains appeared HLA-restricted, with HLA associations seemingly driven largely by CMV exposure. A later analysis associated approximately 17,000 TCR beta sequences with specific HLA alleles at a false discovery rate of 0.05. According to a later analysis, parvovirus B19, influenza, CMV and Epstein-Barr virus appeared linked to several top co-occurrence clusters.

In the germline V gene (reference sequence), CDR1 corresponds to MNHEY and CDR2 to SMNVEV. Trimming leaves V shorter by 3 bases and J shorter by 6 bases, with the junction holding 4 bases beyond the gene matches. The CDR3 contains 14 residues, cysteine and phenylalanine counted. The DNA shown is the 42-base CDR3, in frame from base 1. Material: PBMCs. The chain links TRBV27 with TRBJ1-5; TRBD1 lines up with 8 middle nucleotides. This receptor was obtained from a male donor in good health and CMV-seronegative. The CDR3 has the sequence CASSFQGAAQPQHF. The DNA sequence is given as TGTGCCAGCAGTTTTCAGGGGGCGGCTCAGCCCCAGCATTTT.